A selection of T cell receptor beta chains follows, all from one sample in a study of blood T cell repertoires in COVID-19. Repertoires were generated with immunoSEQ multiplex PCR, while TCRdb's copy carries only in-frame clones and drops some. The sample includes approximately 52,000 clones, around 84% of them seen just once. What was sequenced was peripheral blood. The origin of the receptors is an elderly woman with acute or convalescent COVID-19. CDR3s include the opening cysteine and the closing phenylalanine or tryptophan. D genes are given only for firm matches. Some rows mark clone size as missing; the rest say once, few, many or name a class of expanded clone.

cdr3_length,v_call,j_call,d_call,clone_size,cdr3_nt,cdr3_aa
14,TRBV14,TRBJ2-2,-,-,TGTGCCAGCAGCCTGTATTTAAGGGGCGGGGAGCTGTTTTTT,CASSLYLRGGELFF
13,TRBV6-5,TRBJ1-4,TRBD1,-,TGTGCCAGCAGACAGGGGGCAGGGGAAAAACTGTTTTTT,CASRQGAGEKLFF
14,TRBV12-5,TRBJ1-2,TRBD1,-,TGTGCTAGTGGTTTGGCAGGGGGGTCCTATGGCTACACCTTC,CASGLAGGSYGYTF
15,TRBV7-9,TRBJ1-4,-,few,TGTGCCAGCAGCTTAGCCACAGGCGTTAATGAAAAACTGTTTTTT,CASSLATGVNEKLFF
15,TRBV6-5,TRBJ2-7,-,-,TGTGCCAGCAGTTACTCGCCGGGGGACTCCTACGAGCAGTACTTC,CASSYSPGDSYEQYF
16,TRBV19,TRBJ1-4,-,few,TGTGCCAGTAGCCCAACCCCAGGGCTGATTGAGGAAAAACTGTTTTTT,CASSPTPGLIEEKLFF
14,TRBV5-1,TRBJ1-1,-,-,TGCGCCAGCAGCTTGCAGGGGATCAGCACTGAAGCTTTCTTT,CASSLQGISTEAFF
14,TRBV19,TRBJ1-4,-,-,TGTGCCAGTCATTTTCAGGGTGAGCGTGAAAAACTGTTTTTT,CASHFQGEREKLFF
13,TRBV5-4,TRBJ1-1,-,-,TGTGCCAGCAGCTTTTACAGAGCCACTGAAGCTTTCTTT,CASSFYRATEAFF
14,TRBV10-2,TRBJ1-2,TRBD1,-,TGCGCCAGCAGTGAGTCGCGACAGGGGCTTGGCTACACCTTC,CASSESRQGLGYTF
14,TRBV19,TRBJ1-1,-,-,TGTGCCAGTAGAATCGAGACGGTCCGCGGTGAAGCTTTCTTT,CASRIETVRGEAFF
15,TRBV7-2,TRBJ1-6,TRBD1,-,TGTGCCAGCAGCTTAACGACAGGGAGCCATTCACCCCTCCACTTT,CASSLTTGSHSPLHF
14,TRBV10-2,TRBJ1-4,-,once,TGCGCCAGCAGTGAGTACGATTGGAAGGGGAAACTGTTTTTT,CASSEYDWKGKLFF
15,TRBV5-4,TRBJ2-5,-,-,TGTGCCAGCAGCCCAAGAGGCGATGGGCAAGAGACCCAGTACTTC,CASSPRGDGQETQYF
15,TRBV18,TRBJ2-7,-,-,TGTGCCAGCTCACCATCCAGGTTGCGGGACTACGAGCAGTACTTC,CASSPSRLRDYEQYF
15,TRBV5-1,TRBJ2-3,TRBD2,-,TGCGCCAGCAGCTTGGGGCGGGGGGCCCCAGATACGCAGTATTTT,CASSLGRGAPDTQYF
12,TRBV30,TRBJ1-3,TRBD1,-,TGTGCCTTACAGGGGAAGGGAAACACCATATATTTT,CALQGKGNTIYF
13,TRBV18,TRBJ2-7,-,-,TGTGCCAGCTCACCAGGGACAAACTACGAGCAGTACTTC,CASSPGTNYEQYF
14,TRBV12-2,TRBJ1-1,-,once,TGTGCAAGTCGCTTTAGGGGTCGTGGCGTGGGGGCTTTCTTT,CASRFRGRGVGAFF
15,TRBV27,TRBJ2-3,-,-,TGTGCCAGCAGTTTCAGTCCAGGGACAACAGATACGCAGTATTTT,CASSFSPGTTDTQYF
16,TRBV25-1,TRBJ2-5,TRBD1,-,TGTGCCAGCAGTCAATGGGGACAGGGAAACCAAGAGACCCAGTACTTC,CASSQWGQGNQETQYF
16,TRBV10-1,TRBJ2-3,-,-,TGCGCCAGCAGCACTAGACAGGGAGGCGGCACAGATACGCAGTATTTT,CASSTRQGGGTDTQYF
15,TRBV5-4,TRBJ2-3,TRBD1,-,TGTGCCAGCAGCCTGACAGGGGCGGGCACAGATACGCAGTATTTT,CASSLTGAGTDTQYF
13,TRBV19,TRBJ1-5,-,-,TGTGCCAGTAGTCCCAGGGGTAGGGAGCCCCAGCATTTT,CASSPRGREPQHF
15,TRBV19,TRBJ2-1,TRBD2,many,TGTGCCAGTGAGGCGGGGGTATCCTCCTACAATGAGCAGTTCTTC,CASEAGVSSYNEQFF
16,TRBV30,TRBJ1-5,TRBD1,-,TGTGCCTGGACTACGAAGGGGGCCCGAGGCAATCAGCCCCAGCATTTT,CAWTTKGARGNQPQHF
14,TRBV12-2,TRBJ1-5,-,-,TGTGCAAGTCGCTCTCGGGATAGCAATCAGCCCCAGCATTTT,CASRSRDSNQPQHF
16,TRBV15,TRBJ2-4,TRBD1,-,TGTGCCACCAGCGTCCTCGGGAACAGGGGGAAGAACATTCAGTACTTC,CATSVLGNRGKNIQYF
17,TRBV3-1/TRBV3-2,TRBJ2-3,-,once,TGTGCCAGCAGCCAAGACACGAGACTAGGTGGGTCAGATACGCAGTATTTT,CASSQDTRLGGSDTQYF
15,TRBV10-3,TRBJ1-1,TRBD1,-,TGTGCCATCAGTGAGTCGGGGACAGGGAGCACTGAAGCTTTCTTT,CAISESGTGSTEAFF
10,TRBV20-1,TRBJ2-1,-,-,TGCAGTGGGACAGACAATGAGCAGTTCTTC,CSGTDNEQFF